The present TCR beta chain was sequenced within a study of control samples from healthy donors and cancer patients. This CDR3 has 14 residues. Germline V CDR1 and CDR2: LNHDA, SQIVND (reference sequence). V lost 6 bases, J lost 7 bases, and 15 bases lay in between. Using immunoSEQ multiplex PCR, the repertoire was profiled, and TCRdb retains in-frame clones only, with some absent. The sample contains 150,000 to 200,000 clones, approximately 90% of which appear only once. This clonotype originated in a man aged 25 to 40 in good health. This rearrangement joins TRBV19 to TRBJ1-4; no reliable D call. Specimen: blood. CDR3 DNA sequence: TGTGCCAGTAGCATCGAGAGGGAGGGTGAAAAACTGTTTTTT. This translates into CASSIEREGEKLFF.